The 11 T cell receptor beta chains below come from one sample, sequenced in a study of blood T cell repertoires in COVID-19. Method: immunoSEQ multiplex PCR; TCRdb's copy keeps in-frame clones and lacks some. The sample includes more than 95,000 clones, roughly 80% seen only once; the top ten take roughly 6.2%. The sequenced material came from peripheral blood. These receptors came from a man between 65 and 79 years old with acute or convalescent COVID-19.

CDR3 region: CASSLNGDRGEQYF. In DNA form, the CDR3 reads TGTGCCAGCAGCTTAAACGGAGACAGGGGCGAGCAGTACTTC. The chain links TRBV7-9 to TRBJ2-7, with 8 bases fitting TRBD1. The CDR3 loop spans 14 amino acids. Germline CDR1 is SEHNR and CDR2 is FQNEAQ (reference sequence). J was trimmed by 6 bases and V by 2 bases; bases with no gene match: 6.

The rearrangement links TRBV5-6 to TRBJ2-5; possibly TRBD2 for D (5 bases). Germline CDR1 and CDR2: SGHDT and YYEEEE. With 4 bases removed from V and 2 bases from J, the gap between germline ends came to 9 bases. The CDR3 has 13 residues. This CDR3 reads CASSLGVQETQYF. CDR3 in DNA: TGTGCCAGCAGCCTCGGGGTACAAGAGACCCAGTACTTC.

The chain joins TRBV27 to TRBJ1-2, with 12 bases fitting TRBD1. Trimming at V came to 0 bases and at J to 4 bases, leaving 6 bases not matched to a gene. The CDR3 extends over 17 amino acids. CDR1 and CDR2 (germline): MNHEY, SMNVEV (reference sequence). CDR3 coding DNA: TGTGCCAGCAGTTTATCCTGGGACAGGGGGCGCTTCTATGGCTACACCTTC. Translated, it gives CASSLSWDRGRFYGYTF.

V gene TRBV6-5 combines with J gene TRBJ1-5; D is ambiguous. The V gene's germline CDR1 is MNHEY and CDR2 SVGAGI. This CDR3 has 12 amino acids. Trimming took off 7 bases at V and 5 bases at J, with 9 bases between the two ends. Here the CDR3 DNA reads TGTGCCAGCAAATCGGGTGATCAGCCCCAGCATTTT. This sequence encodes CASKSGDQPQHF.

This chain connects TRBV7-9 to TRBJ2-1, with 11 bases matching TRBD2. Trimming at V came to 8 bases and at J to 0 bases, leaving 3 bases not matched to a gene. In germline, CDR1 is SEHNR, CDR2 FQNEAQ (reference sequence). This CDR3 is 15 amino acids long. CDR3 coding DNA: TGTGCCAGCCAGACTAGCGGGACCTCCTACAATGAGCAGTTCTTC. Protein product: CASQTSGTSYNEQFF.

The chain combines TRBV7-2 with TRBJ2-2; 7 bases align to TRBD1. Losses at the gene ends were 3 bases for V and 7 bases for J; bases not matched to a gene: 8. The CDR3 extends over 15 amino acids. Germline CDR1 is SGHTA and CDR2 is FQGNSA. The CDR3: CASSFLAGGDGELFF. In DNA form, the CDR3 reads TGTGCCAGCAGCTTCCTAGCAGGGGGTGACGGGGAGCTGTTTTTT.

This chain joins TRBV30 and TRBJ1-1, with D maybe TRBD1 (5 bases). Germline V lookup: CDR1 GTSNPN, CDR2 SVGIG (reference sequence). This CDR3 is 13 amino acids long. The V and J ends lost 5 bases and 9 bases respectively, with 19 bases between them. CDR3: CAWDGGAGRQAFF. In nucleotides, the CDR3 is TGTGCCTGGGATGGAGGGGCAGGGCGACAAGCTTTCTTT.

The chain recombines TRBV4-2 with TRBJ2-1; 8 bases match TRBD2. The trim removed 6 bases at V and 8 bases at J, leaving 9 bases unmatched. CDR1 and CDR2 (germline): LGHNA, YNFKEQ. This CDR3 spans 14 amino acids. The CDR3 protein is CASSKGTSGYEQFF. CDR3 DNA sequence: TGTGCCAGCAGTAAAGGGACTAGTGGGTATGAGCAGTTCTTC.

The V and J genes are TRBV19 and TRBJ2-5; maybe TRBD2 (6 bases). V lost 1 base to trimming and J lost 3 bases, with 12 bases between them. CDR1 is LNHDA and CDR2 is SQIVND in the germline V gene (reference sequence). The CDR3 totals 15 residues. CDR3 in DNA: TGTGCCAGTAGTATAGGGTCGGGAGTGGAAGAGACCCAGTACTTC. It yields the protein CASSIGSGVEETQYF.

The chain combines TRBV28 with TRBJ2-1; D is unclear. V dropped 7 bases and J dropped 4 bases, with 11 bases sitting between them. In germline, CDR1 is MDHEN, CDR2 SYDVKM. The CDR3 covers 13 residues. The CDR3 DNA is TGTGCCAGCACCGTAACAGAATACAATGAGCAGTTCTTC. The encoded protein is CASTVTEYNEQFF.

The rearrangement joins TRBV7-9 to TRBJ1-6, with D possibly TRBD1 on 5 matching bases. The CDR3 spans 14 residues. From germline, CDR1 is SEHNR and CDR2 FQNEAQ (reference sequence). Trimming took 7 bases from V and 7 from J, leaving 14 bases between them. DNA for the CDR3: TGTGCCAGCACCCCGGGAGGGGTCAATTCACCCCTCCACTTT. As protein: CASTPGGVNSPLHF.